The entry that follows covers one T cell receptor (beta chain) sequence. The data derive from a study of blood T cell repertoires in COVID-19. Study at large: From the United States, Italy and Spain came samples of acute and convalescent COVID-19. In each case, the material was cDNA or gDNA derived from T cells, B-cell-depleted T cells, or PBMCs.

Cohort placement rested on clinical history that participants reported themselves. The germline V and J ends were trimmed by 6 bases and 2 bases, with 11 bases remaining between them. The CDR3 totals 14 residues. Germline CDR1 MDHEN, CDR2 SYDVKM. Assay: immunoSEQ multiplex PCR; the TCRdb copy retains only in-frame clones and omits some. The sample includes about 210,000 clones, roughly 86% of them seen just once. The sample consisted of PBMCs or T cells enriched from blood (not recorded which). V and J are TRBV28 and TRBJ2-1; the D gene is possibly TRBD2 (5 bases). The sequence was obtained from a man younger than 35 with acute COVID-19. DNA for the CDR3: TGTGCCAGCAGCCGAGGAGGTCCCTACAATGAGCAGTTCTTC. Residues: CASSRGGPYNEQFF.